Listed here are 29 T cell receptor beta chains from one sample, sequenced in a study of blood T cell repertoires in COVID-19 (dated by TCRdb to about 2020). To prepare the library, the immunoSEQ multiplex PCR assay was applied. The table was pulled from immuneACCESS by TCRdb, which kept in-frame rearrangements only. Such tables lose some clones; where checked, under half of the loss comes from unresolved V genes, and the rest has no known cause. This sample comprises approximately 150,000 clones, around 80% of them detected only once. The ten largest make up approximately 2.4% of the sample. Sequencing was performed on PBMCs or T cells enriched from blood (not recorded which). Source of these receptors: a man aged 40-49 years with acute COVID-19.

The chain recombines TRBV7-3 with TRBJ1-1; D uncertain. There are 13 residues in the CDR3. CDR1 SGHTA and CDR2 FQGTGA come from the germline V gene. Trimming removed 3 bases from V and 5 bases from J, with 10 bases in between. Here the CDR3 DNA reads TGTGCCAGCAGCTTCGGGGAGTGGACTGAAGCTTTCTTT. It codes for CASSFGEWTEAFF.

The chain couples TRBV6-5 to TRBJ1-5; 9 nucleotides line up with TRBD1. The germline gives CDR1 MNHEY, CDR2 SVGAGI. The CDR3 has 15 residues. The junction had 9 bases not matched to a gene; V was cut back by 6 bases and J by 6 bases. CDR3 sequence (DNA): TGTGCCAGCAGCTATACAGGGGGCTGGGGTCAGCCCCAGCATTTT. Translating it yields CASSYTGGWGQPQHF.

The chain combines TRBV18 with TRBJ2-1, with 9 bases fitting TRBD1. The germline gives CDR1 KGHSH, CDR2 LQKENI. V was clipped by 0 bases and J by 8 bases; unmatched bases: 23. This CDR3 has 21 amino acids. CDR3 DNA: TGTGCCAGCTCACCACCCTTAATCGGAACAGGGGGCGAGATTTATTCGGATGAGCAGTTCTTC. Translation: CASSPPLIGTGGEIYSDEQFF.

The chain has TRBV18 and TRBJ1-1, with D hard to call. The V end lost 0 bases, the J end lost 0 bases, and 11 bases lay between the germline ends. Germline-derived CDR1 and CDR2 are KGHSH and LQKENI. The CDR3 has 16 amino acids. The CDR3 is CASSPPSRLMNTEAFF. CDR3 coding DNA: TGTGCCAGCTCACCACCGTCTAGACTAATGAACACTGAAGCTTTCTTT.

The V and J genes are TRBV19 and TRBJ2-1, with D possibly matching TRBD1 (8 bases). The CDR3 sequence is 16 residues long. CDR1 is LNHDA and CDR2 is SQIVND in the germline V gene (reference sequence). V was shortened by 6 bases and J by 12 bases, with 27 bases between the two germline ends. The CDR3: CASSLLQGGGSQRQFF. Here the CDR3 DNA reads TGTGCCAGTAGCCTACTACAGGGGGGCGGGAGTCAAAGGCAGTTCTTC.

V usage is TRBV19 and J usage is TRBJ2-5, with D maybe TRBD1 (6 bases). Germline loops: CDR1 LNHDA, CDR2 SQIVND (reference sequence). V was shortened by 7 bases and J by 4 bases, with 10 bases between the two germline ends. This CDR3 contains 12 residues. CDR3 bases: TGTGCCAGTACGGGCAGGGGAGAGACCCAGTACTTC. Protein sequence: CASTGRGETQYF.

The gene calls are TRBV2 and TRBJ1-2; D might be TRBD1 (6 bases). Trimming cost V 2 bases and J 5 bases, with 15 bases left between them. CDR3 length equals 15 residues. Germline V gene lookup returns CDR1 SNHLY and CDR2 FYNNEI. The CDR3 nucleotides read TGTGCCAGCAGTGAAACGCAGGGAGGGGGGTATGGCTACACCTTC. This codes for CASSETQGGGYGYTF.

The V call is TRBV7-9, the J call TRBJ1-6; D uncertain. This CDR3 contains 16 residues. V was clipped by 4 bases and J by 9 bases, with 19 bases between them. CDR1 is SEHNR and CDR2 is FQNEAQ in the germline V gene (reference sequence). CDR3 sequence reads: CASSSRGVAEASPLHF. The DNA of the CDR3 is TGTGCCAGCAGCTCCCGGGGTGTCGCGGAGGCTTCACCCCTCCACTTT.

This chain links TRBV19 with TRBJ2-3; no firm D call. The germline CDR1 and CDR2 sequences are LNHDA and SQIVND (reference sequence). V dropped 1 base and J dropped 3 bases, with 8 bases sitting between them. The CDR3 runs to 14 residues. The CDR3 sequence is CASSIARLTDTQYF. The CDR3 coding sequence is TGTGCCAGTAGTATAGCGAGACTGACAGATACGCAGTATTTT. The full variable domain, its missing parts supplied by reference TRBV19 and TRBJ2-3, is DGGITQSPKYLFRKEGQNVTLSCEQNLNHDAMYWYRQDPGQGLRLIYYSQIVNDFQKGDIAEGYSVSREKKESFPLTVTSAQKNPTAFYLCASSIARLTDTQYFGPGTRLTVL.

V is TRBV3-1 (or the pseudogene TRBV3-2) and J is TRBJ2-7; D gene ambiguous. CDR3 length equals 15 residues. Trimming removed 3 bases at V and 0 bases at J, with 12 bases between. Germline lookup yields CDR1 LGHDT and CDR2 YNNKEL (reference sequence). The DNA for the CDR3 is TGTGCCAGCAGCCATTCAGGCCAGAGCTCCTACGAGCAGTACTTC. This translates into CASSHSGQSSYEQYF.

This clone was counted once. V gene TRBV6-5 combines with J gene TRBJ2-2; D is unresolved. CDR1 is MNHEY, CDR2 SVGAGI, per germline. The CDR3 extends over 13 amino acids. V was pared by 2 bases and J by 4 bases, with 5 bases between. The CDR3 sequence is CASSYLLTGELFF. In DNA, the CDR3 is TGTGCCAGCAGTTACCTCCTCACCGGGGAGCTGTTTTTT.

Here the CDR3 DNA reads TGTGCCATCGCCGGGACTCTCCCGGTCCAGTACTTC. Translated, it gives CAIAGTLPVQYF. The V gene is TRBV28, the J gene TRBJ2-5; weak D call: TRBD2 (6 bases). Germline lookup yields CDR1 MDHEN and CDR2 SYDVKM. The CDR3 covers 12 residues. V lost 10 bases and J 10 bases, leaving 19 bases between the germline ends.

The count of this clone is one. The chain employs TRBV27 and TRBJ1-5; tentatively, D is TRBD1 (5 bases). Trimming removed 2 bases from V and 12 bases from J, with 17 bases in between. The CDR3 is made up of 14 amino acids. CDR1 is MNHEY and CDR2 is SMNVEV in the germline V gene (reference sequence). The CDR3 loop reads CASSLRGAGGDQHF. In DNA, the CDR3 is TGTGCCAGCAGTTTACGAGGGGCCGGAGGGGACCAGCATTTT.

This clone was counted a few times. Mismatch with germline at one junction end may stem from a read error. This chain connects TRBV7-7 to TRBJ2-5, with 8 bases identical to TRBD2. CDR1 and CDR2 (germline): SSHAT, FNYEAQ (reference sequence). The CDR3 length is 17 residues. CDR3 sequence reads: CASSLAPGSGGQETQYF. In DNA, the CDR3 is TGTGCTAGCAGCTTAGCGCCCGGCAGCGGGGGCCAAGAGACCCAGTACTTC.

This CDR3 is CASSSQTGKETQYF. In nucleotides, the CDR3 is TGTGCCAGCAGCTCGCAGACAGGGAAAGAGACCCAGTACTTC. This rearrangement joins TRBV7-6 to TRBJ2-5; 7 bases are shared with TRBD1. The CDR3 length is 14 residues. With V trimmed by 4 bases and J by 3 bases, 5 bases remained unmatched. CDR1 and CDR2 from the germline V gene are SGHVS and FNYEAQ. The entire variable domain, with the rest obtained from reference TRBV7-6 and TRBJ2-5, is as follows: GAGVSQSPRYKVTKRGQDVALRCDPISGHVSLYWYRQALGQGPEFLTYFNYEAQQDKSGLPNDRFSAERPEGSISTLTIQRTEQRDSAMYRCASSSQTGKETQYFGPGTRLLVL.

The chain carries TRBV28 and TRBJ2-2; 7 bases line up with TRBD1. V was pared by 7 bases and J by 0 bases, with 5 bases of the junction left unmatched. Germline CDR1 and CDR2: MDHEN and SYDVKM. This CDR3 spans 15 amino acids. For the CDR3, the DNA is TGTGCCAGCAAGAGAGACAGGGCGAACACCGGGGAGCTGTTTTTT. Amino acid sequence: CASKRDRANTGELFF.

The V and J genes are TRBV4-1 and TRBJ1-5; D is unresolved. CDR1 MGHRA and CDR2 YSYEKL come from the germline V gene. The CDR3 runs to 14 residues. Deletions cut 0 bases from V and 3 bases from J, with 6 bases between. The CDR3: CASSQDRFNQPQHF. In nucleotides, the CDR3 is TGCGCCAGCAGCCAAGACAGGTTCAATCAGCCCCAGCATTTT.

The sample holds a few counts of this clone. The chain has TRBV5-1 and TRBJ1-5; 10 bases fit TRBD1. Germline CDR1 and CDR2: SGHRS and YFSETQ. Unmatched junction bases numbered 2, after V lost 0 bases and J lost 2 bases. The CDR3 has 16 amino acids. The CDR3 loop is CASSLDGTGGNQPQHF. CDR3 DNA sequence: TGCGCCAGCAGCTTGGATGGGACAGGGGGCAATCAGCCCCAGCATTTT.

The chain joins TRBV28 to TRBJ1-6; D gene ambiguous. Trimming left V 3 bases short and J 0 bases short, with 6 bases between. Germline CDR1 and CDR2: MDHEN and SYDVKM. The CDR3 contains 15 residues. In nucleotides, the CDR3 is TGTGCCAGCAGTTTGGGGAGCTCCTATAATTCACCCCTCCACTTT. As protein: CASSLGSSYNSPLHF.

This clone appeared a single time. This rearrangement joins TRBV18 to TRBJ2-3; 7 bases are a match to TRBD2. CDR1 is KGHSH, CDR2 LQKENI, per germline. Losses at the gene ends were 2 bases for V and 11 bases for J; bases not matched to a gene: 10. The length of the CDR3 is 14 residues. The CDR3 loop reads CASSPGDGGRVQYF. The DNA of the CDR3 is TGTGCCAGCTCACCAGGGGACGGAGGGAGGGTGCAGTATTTT.

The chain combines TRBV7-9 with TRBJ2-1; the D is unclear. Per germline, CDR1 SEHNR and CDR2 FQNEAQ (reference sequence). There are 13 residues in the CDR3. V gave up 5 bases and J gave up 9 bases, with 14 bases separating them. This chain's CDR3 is CASSPPVFGEQFF. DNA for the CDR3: TGTGCCAGCAGCCCGCCGGTTTTTGGTGAGCAGTTCTTC.

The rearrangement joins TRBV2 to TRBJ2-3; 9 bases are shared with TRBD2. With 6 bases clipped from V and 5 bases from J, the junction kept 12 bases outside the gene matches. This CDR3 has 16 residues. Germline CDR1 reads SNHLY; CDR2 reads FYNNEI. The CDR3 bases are TGTGCCAGCAGAGGAGGGGGGGTAGCGGGAGAAGATACGCAGTATTTT. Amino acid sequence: CASRGGGVAGEDTQYF.

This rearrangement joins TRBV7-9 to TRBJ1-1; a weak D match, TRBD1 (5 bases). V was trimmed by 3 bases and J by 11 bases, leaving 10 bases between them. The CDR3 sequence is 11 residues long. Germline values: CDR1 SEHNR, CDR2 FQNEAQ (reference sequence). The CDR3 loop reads CASSLGGDAFF. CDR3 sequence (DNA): TGTGCCAGCAGCTTGGGGGGAGACGCTTTCTTT.

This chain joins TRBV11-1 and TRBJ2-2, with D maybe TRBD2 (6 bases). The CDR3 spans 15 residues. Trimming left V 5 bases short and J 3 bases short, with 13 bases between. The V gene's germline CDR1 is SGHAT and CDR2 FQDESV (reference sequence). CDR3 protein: CASSRDRDYTGELFF. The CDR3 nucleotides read TGTGCCAGCAGCCGTGACCGGGACTACACCGGGGAGCTGTTTTTT. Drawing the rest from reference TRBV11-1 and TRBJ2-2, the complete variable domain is EAEVAQSPRYKITEKSQAVAFWCDPISGHATLYWYRQILGQGPELLVQFQDESVVDDSQLPKDRFSAERLKGVDSTLKIQPAELGDSAMYLCASSRDRDYTGELFFGEGSRLTVL.

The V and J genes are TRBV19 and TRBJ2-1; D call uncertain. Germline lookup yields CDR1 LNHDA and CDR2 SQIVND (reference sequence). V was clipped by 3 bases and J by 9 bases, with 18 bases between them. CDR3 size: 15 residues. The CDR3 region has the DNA TGTGCCAGTAGTATGTTAAGGTTGGGCCGTCCTGAGCAGTTCTTC. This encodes CASSMLRLGRPEQFF.

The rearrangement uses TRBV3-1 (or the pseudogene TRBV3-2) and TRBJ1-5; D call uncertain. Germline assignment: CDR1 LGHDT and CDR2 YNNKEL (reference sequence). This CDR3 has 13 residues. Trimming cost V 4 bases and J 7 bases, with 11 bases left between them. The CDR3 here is CASSRDTEQPQHF. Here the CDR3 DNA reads TGTGCCAGCAGCCGAGATACAGAACAGCCCCAGCATTTT.

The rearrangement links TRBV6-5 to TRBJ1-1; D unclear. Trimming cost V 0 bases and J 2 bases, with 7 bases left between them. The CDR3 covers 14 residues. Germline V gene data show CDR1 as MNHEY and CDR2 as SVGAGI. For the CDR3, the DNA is TGTGCCAGCAGTTACTCGCTCAGAAACACTGAAGCTTTCTTT. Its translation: CASSYSLRNTEAFF.

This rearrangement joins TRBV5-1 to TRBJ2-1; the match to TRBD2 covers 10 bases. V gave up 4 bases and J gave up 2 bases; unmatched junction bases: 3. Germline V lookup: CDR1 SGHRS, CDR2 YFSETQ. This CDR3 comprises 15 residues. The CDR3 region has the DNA TGCGCCAGCAGCCTAGGACTAGCGGCCTACAATGAGCAGTTCTTC. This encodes CASSLGLAAYNEQFF.

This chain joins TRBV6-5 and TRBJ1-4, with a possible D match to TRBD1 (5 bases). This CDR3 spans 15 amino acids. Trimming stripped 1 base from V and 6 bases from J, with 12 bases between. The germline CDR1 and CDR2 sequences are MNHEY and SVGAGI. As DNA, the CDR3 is TGTGCCAGCAGTTACTGGAGGGGAGGGGATGAAAAACTGTTTTTT. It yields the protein CASSYWRGGDEKLFF.